The T cell receptor (beta chain) described here comes from a study of brain metastases from non-small cell lung cancer. This table comes from immunoSEQ multiplex PCR, and its TCRdb copy is limited to in-frame clones, with some not included. The profile shows over a thousand clones, 70% to 90% of them singletons. This CDR3 contains 15 residues. Trimming removed 6 bases at V and 2 bases at J, with 14 bases between. Germline V gene data show CDR1 as LNHDA and CDR2 as SQIVND (reference sequence). This chain joins TRBV19 and TRBJ2-1; a possible D gene is TRBD2 (7 bases). Sample: tumor-adjacent normal tissue. This receptor was obtained from a donor over 35 with non-small cell lung cancer. The CDR3 DNA reads TGTGCCAGTAGGATTCGGGGGGCACCCTACAATGAGCAGTTCTTC. This gives the protein CASRIRGAPYNEQFF.